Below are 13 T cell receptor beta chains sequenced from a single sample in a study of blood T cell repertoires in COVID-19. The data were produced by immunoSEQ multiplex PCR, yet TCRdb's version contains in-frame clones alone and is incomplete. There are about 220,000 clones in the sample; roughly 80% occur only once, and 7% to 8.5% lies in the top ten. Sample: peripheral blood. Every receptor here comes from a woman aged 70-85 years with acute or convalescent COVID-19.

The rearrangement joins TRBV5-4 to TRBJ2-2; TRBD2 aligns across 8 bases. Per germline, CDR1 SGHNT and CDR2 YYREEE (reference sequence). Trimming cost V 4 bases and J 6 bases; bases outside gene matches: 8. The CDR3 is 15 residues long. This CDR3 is CASSRDRGGAGELFF. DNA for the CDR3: TGTGCCAGCAGCCGGGACCGGGGGGGGGCCGGGGAGCTGTTTTTT.

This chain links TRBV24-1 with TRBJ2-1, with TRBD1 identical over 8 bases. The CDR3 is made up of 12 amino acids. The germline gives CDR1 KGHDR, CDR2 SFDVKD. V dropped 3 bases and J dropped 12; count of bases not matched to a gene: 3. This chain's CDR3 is CATSDRDRRQFF. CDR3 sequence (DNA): TGTGCCACCAGTGATCGGGACAGGAGGCAGTTCTTC.

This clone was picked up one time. The CDR3 nucleotides are TGTGCCAGCAGCAAAGCCCGGGACAAACAAAACATTCAGTACTTC. Its translation: CASSKARDKQNIQYF. This chain uses TRBV21-1 with TRBJ2-4; the table names TRBD1, a call not compared with the DNA. TRBV21-1 represents a pseudogene. The CDR3 runs 15 residues.

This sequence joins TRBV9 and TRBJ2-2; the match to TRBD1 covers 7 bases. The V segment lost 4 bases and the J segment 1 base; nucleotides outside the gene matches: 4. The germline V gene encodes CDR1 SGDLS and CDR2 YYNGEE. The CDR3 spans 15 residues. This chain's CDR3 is CASSTRQGNTGELFF. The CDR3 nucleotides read TGTGCCAGCAGCACTAGACAGGGGAACACCGGGGAGCTGTTTTTT. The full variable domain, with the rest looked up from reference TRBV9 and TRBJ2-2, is DSGVTQTPKHLITATGQRVTLRCSPRSGDLSVYWYQQSLDQGLQFLIQYYNGEERAKGNILERFSAQQFPDLHSELNLSSLELGDSALYFCASSTRQGNTGELFFGEGSRLTVL.

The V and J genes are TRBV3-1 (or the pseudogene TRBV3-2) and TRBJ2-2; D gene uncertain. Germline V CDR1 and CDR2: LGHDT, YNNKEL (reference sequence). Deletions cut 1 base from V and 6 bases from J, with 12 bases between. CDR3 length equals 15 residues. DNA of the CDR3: TGTGCCAGCAGCCAAGCTTATCCCCCTTCCGGGGAGCTGTTTTTT. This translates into CASSQAYPPSGELFF.

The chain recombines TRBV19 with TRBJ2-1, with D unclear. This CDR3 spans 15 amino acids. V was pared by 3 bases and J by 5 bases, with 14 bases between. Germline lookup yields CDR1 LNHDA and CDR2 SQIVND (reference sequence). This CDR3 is CASSIYGRQDNEQFF. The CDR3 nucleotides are TGTGCCAGTAGTATTTACGGTCGTCAAGACAATGAGCAGTTCTTC.

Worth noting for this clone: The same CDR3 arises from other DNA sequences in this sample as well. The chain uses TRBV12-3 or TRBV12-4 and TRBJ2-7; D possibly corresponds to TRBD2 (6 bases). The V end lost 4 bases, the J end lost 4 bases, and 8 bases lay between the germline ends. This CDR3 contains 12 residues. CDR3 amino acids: CASSYGGYEQYF. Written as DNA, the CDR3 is TGTGCCAGCAGTTATGGAGGGTACGAGCAGTACTTC.

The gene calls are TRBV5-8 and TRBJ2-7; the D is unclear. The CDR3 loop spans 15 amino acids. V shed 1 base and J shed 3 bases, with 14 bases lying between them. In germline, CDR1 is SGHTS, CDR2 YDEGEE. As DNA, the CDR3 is TGTGCCAGCAGCTTGAATAAGCGTTATCACTACGAGCAGTACGTC. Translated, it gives CASSLNKRYHYEQYV.

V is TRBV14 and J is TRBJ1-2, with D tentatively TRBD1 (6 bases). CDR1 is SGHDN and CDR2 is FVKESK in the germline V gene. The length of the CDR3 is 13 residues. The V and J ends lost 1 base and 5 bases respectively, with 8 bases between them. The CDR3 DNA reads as TGTGCCAGCAGCCAAGGGACAGCATATGGCTACACCTTC. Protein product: CASSQGTAYGYTF.

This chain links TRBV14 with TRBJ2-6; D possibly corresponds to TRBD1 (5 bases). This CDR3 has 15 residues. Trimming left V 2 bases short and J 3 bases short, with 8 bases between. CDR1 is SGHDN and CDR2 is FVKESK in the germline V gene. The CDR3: CASSQLTGGANVLTF. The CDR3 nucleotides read TGTGCCAGCAGCCAATTAACAGGTGGGGCCAACGTCCTGACTTTC.

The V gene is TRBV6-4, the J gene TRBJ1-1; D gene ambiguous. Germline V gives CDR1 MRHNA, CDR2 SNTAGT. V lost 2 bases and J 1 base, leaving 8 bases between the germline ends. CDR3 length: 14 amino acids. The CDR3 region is CASSDTNRNTEAFF. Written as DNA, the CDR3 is TGTGCCAGCAGTGACACCAACAGGAACACTGAAGCTTTCTTT.

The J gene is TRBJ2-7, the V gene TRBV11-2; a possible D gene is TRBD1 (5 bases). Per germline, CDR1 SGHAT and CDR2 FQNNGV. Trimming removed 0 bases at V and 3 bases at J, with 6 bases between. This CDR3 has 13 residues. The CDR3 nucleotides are TGTGCCAGCAGCTTAGACAGGGACTACGAGCAGTACTTC. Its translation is CASSLDRDYEQYF.

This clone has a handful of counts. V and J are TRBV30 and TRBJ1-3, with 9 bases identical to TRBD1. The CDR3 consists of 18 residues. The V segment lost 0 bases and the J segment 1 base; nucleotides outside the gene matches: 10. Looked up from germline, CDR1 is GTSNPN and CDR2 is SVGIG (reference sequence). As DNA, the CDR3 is TGTGCCTGGAGTGTACCGCAGGGACAGGGCGTTTCTGGAAACACCATATATTTT. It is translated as CAWSVPQGQGVSGNTIYF.